Sequencing of this T cell receptor (beta chain) was carried out in a study of HIV-infected children after antiretroviral therapy interruption. Study in general: Samples from the continuous-treatment group were taken at weeks 0, 48 and 150.

The study's findings and limits: Naive CD4+ sequences overlapped less between time points once interruption began.

This clonotype showed up just a few times. Its cognate antigen is unknown. The TCR library was built from RNA with a 3' RACE protocol and unique molecular identifiers. TCRdb used MiXCR to reprocess the 3' RACE reads, holding one entry per CDR3 protein. The sample lists about 83,000 distinct CDR3 sequences, roughly 6.4% occurring once. The V and J ends lost 3 bases and 7 bases respectively, with 15 bases between them. CDR3 length: 15 amino acids. Per germline, CDR1 LNHDA and CDR2 SQIVND (reference sequence). Treatment given: PENTA 11 planned treatment interruption arm or continuous ART arm. Only samples with at least 5 million viable PBMCs qualified. From thawed PBMCs, naive CD4+ CD45RA+ CD45RO- T cells were sorted.

The sequence was collected from a pool of human donors with HIV. The genes are TRBV19 and TRBJ2-2; D is perhaps TRBD2 (5 bases). Specimen: CD45RA+ CD4+ T cells from PBMCs, pooled from several time points, collected from a donor given antiretroviral therapy, either interrupted or continuous. Documented subset: naive CD4+ CD45RA+ CD45RO- T cells. CDR3 protein: CASSISGVGGGELFF. DNA of the CDR3: TGTGCCAGTAGTATCTCCGGGGTCGGTGGCGGGGAGCTGTTTTTT.